The rows below give T cell receptor beta chains drawn from one sample of a study of T-cell memory formation after mild COVID-19. Using its own MiXCR run on the 5' RACE reads, TCRdb lists one record per CDR3 protein. This sample yields approximately 400,000 distinct CDR3 sequences, of which 20% to 30% are seen a single time; 8.5% to 10% belongs to the top ten. The specimen sequenced was PBMCs or a T cell subset sorted from them (not recorded which). Receptors originate from an adult woman who had mild COVID-19 (a few samples of this study predate the infection). Cell type and time point are not known. CDR3s leave out the opening cysteine and the closing phenylalanine or tryptophan.

cdr3_length j_call v_call cdr3_aa
13 TRBJ2-5 TRBV20-1 SARPSGSWGETQY
13 TRBJ2-3 TRBV12-3/TRBV12-4 ASSRSGVETDTQY
10 TRBJ2-1 TRBV5-1 ASSSPGTGQF
10 TRBJ2-7 TRBV9 ASSAGDLEQY
10 TRBJ1-2 TRBV7-8 ASSRGGFGYT
13 TRBJ2-7 TRBV7-9 ASSFGGLGTYEQY
9 TRBJ1-4 TRBV20-1 SAREGEKLF
13 TRBJ2-2 TRBV24-1 ATSVQDPNTGELF
14 TRBJ1-1 TRBV3-1 ASSQPSTGGNTEAF
13 TRBJ1-5 TRBV28 ASSFEGQLNQPQH
14 TRBJ2-3 TRBV6-5 ASSHPNRDGTDTQY
13 TRBJ2-1 TRBV7-6 ASSFRLNSYNEQF
13 TRBJ2-3 TRBV11-3 ASSHRDRDTDTQY
14 TRBJ2-7 TRBV5-1 ASSLAGTGGSYEQY
12 TRBJ1-2 TRBV20-1 SVNQYRGAYGYT
13 TRBJ1-3 TRBV7-2 ASSPSTATGNTIY
12 TRBJ1-4 TRBV18 ASSSGTGAEKLF
14 TRBJ2-2 TRBV20-1 SARDPRTGVFGELF
16 TRBJ2-1 TRBV5-4 ASSLAPSGRGSYNEQF